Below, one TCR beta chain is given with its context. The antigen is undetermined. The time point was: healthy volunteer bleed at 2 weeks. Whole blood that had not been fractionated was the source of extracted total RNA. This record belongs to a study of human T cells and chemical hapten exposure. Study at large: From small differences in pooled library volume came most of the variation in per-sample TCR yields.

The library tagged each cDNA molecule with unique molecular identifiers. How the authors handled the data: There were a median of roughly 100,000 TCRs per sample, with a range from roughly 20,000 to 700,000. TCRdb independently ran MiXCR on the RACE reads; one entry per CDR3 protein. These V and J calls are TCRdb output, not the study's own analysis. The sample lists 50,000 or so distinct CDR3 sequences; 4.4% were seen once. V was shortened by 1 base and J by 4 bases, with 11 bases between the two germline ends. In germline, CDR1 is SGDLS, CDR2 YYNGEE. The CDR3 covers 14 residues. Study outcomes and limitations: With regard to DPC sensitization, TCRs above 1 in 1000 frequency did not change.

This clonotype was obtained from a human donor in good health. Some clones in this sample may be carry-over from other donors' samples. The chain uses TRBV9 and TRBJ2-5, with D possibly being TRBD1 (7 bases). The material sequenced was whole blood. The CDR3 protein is CASSVQGGRETQYF. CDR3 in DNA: TGTGCCAGCAGCGTACAGGGGGGTCGAGAGACCCAGTACTTC.